This entry concerns a single T cell receptor beta chain. The junction shows a germline mismatch at one end, possibly a read error. The record originates from a study of blood T cells in healthy people across ages. A J-beta primer mix and a sample-barcoded 5' primer were used in a second PCR of roughly 7 to 12 cycles. TCRdb used MiXCR to reprocess the 5' RACE reads, holding one entry per CDR3 protein. In the table there are 850,000 to 1,000,000 distinct CDR3 sequences, approximately 49% of which are singletons. The CDR3 loop spans 15 amino acids. Per the germline V gene, CDR1 is MDHEN and CDR2 is SYDVKM.

Sequenced sample: blood. The chain combines TRBV28 with TRBJ1-2, with D hard to call. The clonotype comes from a man between 25 and 39 years old in good health. Here the CDR3 reads CASSATAISNYGYTF. The CDR3 DNA reads as TGTGCTAGCAGTGCAACTGCCATCTCTAACTATGGCTACACCTTC.